The rows below give T cell receptor beta chains drawn from one sample of a study of Ad26.COV2.S vaccination and SARS-CoV-2 variants. Clones were read by immunoSEQ multiplex PCR, and TCRdb kept only the in-frame ones, dropping some. The repertoire holds approximately 400,000 clones, with about 90% as singletons. Sequencing was performed on peripheral blood, taken after recovery from COVID-19. These receptors came from a human donor who had recovered from COVID-19. CDR3s include the opening cysteine and the closing phenylalanine or tryptophan. A D gene is named only where the DNA matches it firmly. Clone size appears in some rows only: once, few, many, or a class for an expanded clone.

clone_size	v_call	j_call	d_call	cdr3_nt	cdr3_aa
.	TRBV12-5	TRBJ2-7	.	TGTGCTAGTGGTTTGGTACCGAATTACGAGCAGTACTTC	CASGLVPNYEQYF
.	TRBV7-9	TRBJ2-1	.	TGTGCCAGCAGCTTAGAACAGGGAGGCAATGAGCAGTTCTTC	CASSLEQGGNEQFF
.	TRBV7-2	TRBJ1-4	TRBD1	TGTGCCAGCAGCCAACGCCACACTCCGGGACAGGCTAATGAAAAACTGTTTTTT	CASSQRHTPGQANEKLFF
few	TRBV19	TRBJ1-6	.	TGTGCCAGTGCCAACCGGGACGGCTCCTATAATTCACCCCTCCACTTT	CASANRDGSYNSPLHF
.	TRBV5-4	TRBJ2-5	.	TGTGCCAGCAGCTTGACAGGGAGAGGGGAGACCCAGTACTTC	CASSLTGRGETQYF
.	TRBV9	TRBJ2-7	.	TGTGCCAGCAGCGTAGGAGACAGTTTTTCCTACGAGCAGTACTTC	CASSVGDSFSYEQYF
.	TRBV5-6	TRBJ2-3	.	TGTGCCAGCAGCTTCGGCGGGAGCACAGATACGCAGTATTTT	CASSFGGSTDTQYF
few	TRBV19	TRBJ1-2	.	TGTGCCAGTAGTATAGATCTAGGAAAGTCCCCCTATGGCTACACCTTC	CASSIDLGKSPYGYTF
once	TRBV7-6	TRBJ2-1	.	TGTGCCAGCAGCTTATTACGGGGGGCCGGGAATGAGCAGTTCTTC	CASSLLRGAGNEQFF
.	TRBV2	TRBJ2-3	.	TGTGCCAGCAGTGTTGGGCAGATCACAGATACGCAGTATTTT	CASSVGQITDTQYF
.	TRBV10-3	TRBJ1-2	.	TGTGCCATCAGTGAGTCCCTAACAGGGAACTATGGCTACACCTTC	CAISESLTGNYGYTF
.	TRBV12-3/TRBV12-4	TRBJ1-2	.	TGTGCCAGCAGTTTTCGCTACTATGGCTACACCTTC	CASSFRYYGYTF
few	TRBV6-6	TRBJ1-4	.	TGTGCCAGCAGTTATCAGGGACAAGTTAATGAAAAACTGTTTTTT	CASSYQGQVNEKLFF
.	TRBV5-1	TRBJ2-3	TRBD2	TGCGCCAGCGCTGCGCGGACTAGTTCGTTTCCAGATACGCAGTATTTT	CASAARTSSFPDTQYF
.	TRBV14	TRBJ1-4	.	TGTGCCAGCAGCCAAGATCTCGGGCGGTATGAAAAACTGTTTTTT	CASSQDLGRYEKLFF
.	TRBV19	TRBJ1-5	.	TGTGCCAGTAGTATGGAAAACGGGTGGGGACAGCCCCAGCATTTT	CASSMENGWGQPQHF
.	TRBV9	TRBJ2-7	TRBD1	TGTGCCAGCAGCACTGGGACAGGGAATTCCTACGAGCAGTACTTC	CASSTGTGNSYEQYF
.	TRBV14	TRBJ2-7	.	TGTGCCAGCAGCCAAGAGTTAGCATACTACGAGCAGTACTTC	CASSQELAYYEQYF
.	TRBV10-3	TRBJ2-5	.	TGTGCCATCAGTGAAGGGAGGGGGGGTACCAAACAAGAGACCCAGTACTTC	CAISEGRGGTKQETQYF
.	TRBV7-3	TRBJ2-5	TRBD2	TGTGCCAGCAGCCCCCACGGGGGGCGGGGGGGCAGGAGAGAGACCCAGTACTTC	CASSPHGGRGGRRETQYF
.	TRBV7-2	TRBJ2-7	.	TGTGCCAGCAGGATCGGAGGGGTGGCCTACGAGCAGTACTTC	CASRIGGVAYEQYF
.	TRBV19	TRBJ2-2	.	TGTGCCAGTAGTCCCCAGGGGTACACCGGGGAGCTGTTTTTT	CASSPQGYTGELFF
.	TRBV11-2	TRBJ2-5	.	TGTGCCAGCAGCTTAGCAGGGGAAATGCAGACCCAGTACTTC	CASSLAGEMQTQYF
.	TRBV13	TRBJ2-7	.	TGTGCCAGCAGCCCAGGGTCTTCCTACGAGCAGTACTTC	CASSPGSSYEQYF
.	TRBV12-5	TRBJ1-1	.	TGTGCTAGTGGCCCCGGGGGCACTGAAGCTTTCTTT	CASGPGGTEAFF
.	TRBV2	TRBJ1-3	.	TGTGCCAGCAGTGAAGCGGCTTCGGGGGTAAGGAGCTCTGGAAACACCATATATTTT	CASSEAASGVRSSGNTIYF
.	TRBV6-6	TRBJ2-3	TRBD1	TGTGCCAGCAGTTATAGGACAGGGGTGCCAGATACGCAGTATTTT	CASSYRTGVPDTQYF
once	TRBV29-1	TRBJ2-3	.	TGCAGCGTTGGTGGCCCGGGGCAGGGAGACACAGATACGCAGTATTTT	CSVGGPGQGDTDTQYF
.	TRBV5-5	TRBJ2-1	.	TGTGCCAGCAGCCGGGACGGAACCTCCTACAATGAGCAGTTCTTC	CASSRDGTSYNEQFF
.	TRBV12-5	TRBJ1-1	.	TGTGCTAGTGCCCTCCCCCGGGGGGCTGGCACTGAAGCTTTCTTT	CASALPRGAGTEAFF
.	TRBV28	TRBJ1-2	.	TGTGCCAGCAGTTCAGGGATCTATGGCTACACCTTC	CASSSGIYGYTF
.	TRBV24-1	TRBJ2-5	.	TGTGCCACCAGTGACACGGGACACCCTGGGACCCAGTACTTC	CATSDTGHPGTQYF
.	TRBV6-5	TRBJ1-2	.	TGTGCCAGCAGTTACTCTGGGGAGGTTAACTATGGCTACACCTTC	CASSYSGEVNYGYTF
.	TRBV6-2/TRBV6-3	TRBJ2-3	.	TGTGCCAGCAGTAACCGGGCCGGGGAGGTTTCAGATACGCAGTATTTT	CASSNRAGEVSDTQYF